This T cell receptor (beta chain) was identified during a study of glioma-infiltrating T cells (dated by TCRdb to between 2015 and 2016). Regarding the research as a whole: Low-grade gliomas were WHO grade II oligodendrogliomas or astrocytomas, and glioblastomas were WHO grade IV tumors sampled at initial rather than recurrent diagnosis. Before surgery, glioma patients were given dexamethasone for six or fewer days. Blood libraries targeted about 4- to 11-fold sequencing coverage of 920,000 or so peripheral T cells. Sequencing of TCR alpha- and beta-chain repertoires was performed on glioma tissue, on non-neoplastic brain tissue, and on matched peripheral blood mononuclear cells. To measure divergence between tissue and blood T-cell populations, each tissue-infiltrating repertoire was compared with the peripheral blood repertoire of the same patient. The paired cohort was made up of three low-grade glioma patients, fewer than 10 primary glioblastoma patients and three non-glioma patients who contributed non-neoplastic brain tissue. Broader findings and caveats from the paper: VJ-independent divergence between tissue and blood was lower than expected in non-neoplastic patients but higher than expected in all gliomas, particularly low-grade gliomas. Very few CDR3 sequences were shared between tissue and blood, attributed to high CDR3 diversity and limited sampling. Patients with low tissue-blood divergence were marked by a signature set of shared blood CDR3 motifs, and that set was depleted in highly divergent patients. Group comparisons rested on small numbers: three non-neoplastic, three low-grade glioma and eight glioblastoma patients.

TCR alpha and beta CDR3 regions were amplified with the iRepertoire nested amplicon-rescue multiplex PCR (arm-PCR) platform from RNA. The input for one-step reverse transcription and amplification was 100-400 ng of either tissue mRNA or PBMC total RNA. Following bead purification, Illumina adapters were added by a secondary multiplex PCR, and the libraries were gel-purified between 200 and 400 bp. Demultiplexing relied on internal 6-nucleotide barcodes carried by the libraries. The libraries were sequenced on an Illumina MiSeq using 2x220 or 2x250 nucleotide paired-end reads. The authors' pipeline ran thus. FLASH 1.2.11 was used to merge paired reads, and BWA-MEM then aligned the reads to the GRCh37 human genome before TRA and TRB reads were extracted. For V and J assignment, an IMGT-derived reference of cassette sequences and CDR3 motifs that included pseudogenes was used. Three-frame translation of reads was performed, and productive CDR3s were defined as those with a C...FGXG motif and no stop codons. A clonotype was defined as a unique combination of a V-J cassette pair and a CDR3 amino acid sequence. Filtering of reads was based on Hamming distance, with the threshold set by the sequence error rate of each sample in mapped regions. TCRdb's own reprocessing of the public reads used fastp at Q25 and MiXCR and kept productive beta chains. CDR3 protein duplicates are merged, each entry listing the most common genes and DNA. These V and J calls rely on TCRdb rather than the paper's analysis. The sample records about 380,000 distinct CDR3 sequences, roughly two fifths of which are singletons. About 11% of the sample comes from the top ten.

Immediately after resection, surgical brain or tumor specimens were cryofrozen in liquid nitrogen, with peripheral blood cells collected concurrently. To note about this clonotype: It lacks a known antigen. No per-base quality is available; no much larger clone lies one base away.

V is cut by 2 bases and J by 6 bases, and the space between the germline ends is 10 bases. The CDR3 has 13 amino acids, counting the end cysteine and phenylalanine. Of all the DNA, just the CDR3 is kept, 39 bases in frame from base 1. Taken from the germline V gene, the CDR1 and CDR2 loops are SGHTA and FQGTGA. The V and J genes are TRBV7-3 and TRBJ1-2, with the identity of the D gene unclear. This TCR derives from a human donor with low-grade glioma or glioblastoma, undergoing nonglioma brain surgery, or in good health (not recorded which). Sequencing was carried out using glioma tissue, nonneoplastic brain tissue, or PBMCs (not recorded which). This receptor has the CDR3 CASSLDLNHGYTF. The base sequence is TGTGCCAGCAGCTTAGATCTCAACCATGGCTACACCTTC.